The clone carrying this TCR beta chain came up a few times. The CDR3 runs to 16 residues. The V gene's germline CDR1 is MNHEY and CDR2 SVGAGI. V dropped 3 bases and J dropped 2; count of bases not matched to a gene: 8. This record comes from a study of T cell repertoires in ileal Crohn's disease. Looking at the study overall: Every patient was operated on for stricturing (roughly 61%) or penetrating (about 39%) complications.

Sequencing was performed with immunoSEQ multiplex PCR; in TCRdb, only in-frame clones are kept and a portion is missing. The table shows fewer than 3,000 clones, with about two thirds occurring only once. The clonotype originates from an adult with Crohn's disease. Sequenced material: ileal tissue. V gene TRBV6-5 combines with J gene TRBJ2-3, with 7 bases identical to TRBD2. The CDR3 reads CASSYRGGSSTDTQYF. As DNA, the CDR3 is TGTGCCAGCAGTTATAGAGGCGGGAGTTCCACAGATACGCAGTATTTT.